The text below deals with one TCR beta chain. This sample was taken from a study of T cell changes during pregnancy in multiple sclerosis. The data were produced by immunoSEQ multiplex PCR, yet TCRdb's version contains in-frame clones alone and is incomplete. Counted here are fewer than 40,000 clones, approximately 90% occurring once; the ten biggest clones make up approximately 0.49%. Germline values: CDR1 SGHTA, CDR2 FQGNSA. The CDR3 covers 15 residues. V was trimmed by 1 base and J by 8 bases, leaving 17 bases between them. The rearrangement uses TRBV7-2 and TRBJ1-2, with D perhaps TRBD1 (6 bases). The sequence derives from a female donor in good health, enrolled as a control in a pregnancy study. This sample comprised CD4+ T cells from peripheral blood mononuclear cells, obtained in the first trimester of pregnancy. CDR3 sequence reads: CASSLGPVGGPGYTF. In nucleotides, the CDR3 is TGTGCCAGCAGCTTAGGTCCGGTGGGGGGGCCGGGCTACACCTTC.